This T cell receptor beta chain derives from a study of cytomegalovirus exposure and HLA in healthy donors. CDR1 is GTSNPN and CDR2 is SVGIG in the germline V gene (reference sequence). The CDR3 is 13 residues long. Trimming cost V 8 bases and J 0 bases, with 12 bases left between them. Primers for the PCR totalled 60 Vbeta and 13 Jbeta. Method: immunoSEQ multiplex PCR; TCRdb's copy keeps in-frame clones and lacks some. The sample contains under 35,000 clones, around 40% of which appear only once. This chain uses TRBV30 with TRBJ2-3, with D maybe TRBD2 (6 bases). This TCR was recovered from a woman in her 50s in good health and CMV-seronegative. The sample was PBMCs. CDR3 coding DNA: TGTGCCGCCGGGGGAGAGAGCACAGATACGCAGTATTTT. It encodes CAAGGESTDTQYF.